This TCR beta chain was captured by sequencing in a study of blood T cell repertoires in COVID-19. Background on the study: Acute and convalescent COVID-19 samples came from the United States, Italy and Spain.

In the study's own analysis: Estimation of nucleated cell counts relied on the amplification of reference gene primers. TCRdb's copy holds only in-frame clones and misses some; the assay was immunoSEQ multiplex PCR. The V and J calls and clone size are taken from that table; D and trimming were inferred from the DNA. The table lists tens of thousands of clones, nearly 90% of them singletons. V lost 0 bases and J 9 bases, leaving 18 bases between the germline ends. The CDR3 is 15 amino acids. Germline assignment: CDR1 LNHNV and CDR2 YYDKDF (reference sequence). The sequence was collected from a man aged 50-60 years with active COVID-19. The chain employs TRBV15 and TRBJ2-7; a weak D match, TRBD1 (5 bases). Sequenced: peripheral blood. CDR3 sequence reads: CATSRDQGDSQLQYF. CDR3 DNA sequence: TGTGCCACCAGCAGAGATCAAGGCGACAGCCAATTGCAGTACTTC. Full variable domain (outside the CDR3, taken from reference TRBV15 and TRBJ2-7): DAMVIQNPRYQVTQFGKPVTLSCSQTLNHNVMYWYQQKSSQAPKLLFHYYDKDFNNEADTPDNFQSRRPNTSFCFLDIRSPGLGDTAMYLCATSRDQGDSQLQYFGPGTRLTVT.